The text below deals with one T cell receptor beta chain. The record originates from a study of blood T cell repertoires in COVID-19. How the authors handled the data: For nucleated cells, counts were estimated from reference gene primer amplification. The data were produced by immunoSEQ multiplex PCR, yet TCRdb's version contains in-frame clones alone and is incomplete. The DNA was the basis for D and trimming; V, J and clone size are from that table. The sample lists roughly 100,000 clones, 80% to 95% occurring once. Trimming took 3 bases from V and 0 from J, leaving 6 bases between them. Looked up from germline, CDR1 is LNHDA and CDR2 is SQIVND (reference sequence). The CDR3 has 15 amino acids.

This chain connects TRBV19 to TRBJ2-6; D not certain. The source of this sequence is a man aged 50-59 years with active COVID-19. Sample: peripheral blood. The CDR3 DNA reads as TGTGCCAGTAGTATCTGGAGCTCTGGGGCCAACGTCCTGACTTTC. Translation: CASSIWSSGANVLTF. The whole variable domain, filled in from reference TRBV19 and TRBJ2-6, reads DGGITQSPKYLFRKEGQNVTLSCEQNLNHDAMYWYRQDPGQGLRLIYYSQIVNDFQKGDIAEGYSVSREKKESFPLTVTSAQKNPTAFYLCASSIWSSGANVLTFGAGSRLTVL.